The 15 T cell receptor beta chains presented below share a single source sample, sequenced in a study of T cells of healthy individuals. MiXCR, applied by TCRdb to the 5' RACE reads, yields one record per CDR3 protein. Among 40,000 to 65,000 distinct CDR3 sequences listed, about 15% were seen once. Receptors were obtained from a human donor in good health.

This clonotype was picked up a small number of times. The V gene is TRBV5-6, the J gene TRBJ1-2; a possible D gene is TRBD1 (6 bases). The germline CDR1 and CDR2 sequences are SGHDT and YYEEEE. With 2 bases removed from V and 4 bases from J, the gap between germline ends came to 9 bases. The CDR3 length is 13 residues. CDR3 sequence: CASSLGGRYGYTF. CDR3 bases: TGTGCCAGCAGCTTAGGGGGACGCTATGGCTACACCTTC.

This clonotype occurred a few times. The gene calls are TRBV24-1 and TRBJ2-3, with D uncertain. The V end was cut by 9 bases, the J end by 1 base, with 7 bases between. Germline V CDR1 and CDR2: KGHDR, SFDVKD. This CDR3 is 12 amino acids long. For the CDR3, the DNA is TGTGCCACCGCGGCAGGCACAGATACGCAGTATTTT. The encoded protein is CATAAGTDTQYF.

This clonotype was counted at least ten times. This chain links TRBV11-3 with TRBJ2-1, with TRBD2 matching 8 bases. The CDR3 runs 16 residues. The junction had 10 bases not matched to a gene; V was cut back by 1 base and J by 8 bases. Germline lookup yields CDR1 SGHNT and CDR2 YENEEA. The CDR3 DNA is TGTGCCAGCAGCTTAGGGTCGGGAGGGCCCGCGGATGAGCAGTTCTTC. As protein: CASSLGSGGPADEQFF. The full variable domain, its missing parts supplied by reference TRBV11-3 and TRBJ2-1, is EAGVVQSPRYKIIEKKQPVAFWCNPISGHNTLYWYLQNLGQGPELLIRYENEEAVDDSQLPKDRFSAERLKGVDSTLKIQPAELGDSAVYLCASSLGSGGPADEQFFGPGTRLTVL.

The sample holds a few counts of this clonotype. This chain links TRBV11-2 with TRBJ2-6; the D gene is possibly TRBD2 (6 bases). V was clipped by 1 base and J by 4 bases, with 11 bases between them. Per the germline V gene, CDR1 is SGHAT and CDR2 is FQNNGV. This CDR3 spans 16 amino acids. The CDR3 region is CASSLGGAEGANVLTF. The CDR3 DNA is TGTGCCAGCAGCTTAGGCGGGGCGGAGGGGGCCAACGTCCTGACTTTC.

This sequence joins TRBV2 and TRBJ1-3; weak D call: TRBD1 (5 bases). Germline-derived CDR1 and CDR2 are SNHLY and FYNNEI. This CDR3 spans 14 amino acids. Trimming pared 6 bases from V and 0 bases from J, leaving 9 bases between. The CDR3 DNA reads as TGTGCCAGCAGCACAGGAGACTCTGGAAACACCATATATTTT. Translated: CASSTGDSGNTIYF.

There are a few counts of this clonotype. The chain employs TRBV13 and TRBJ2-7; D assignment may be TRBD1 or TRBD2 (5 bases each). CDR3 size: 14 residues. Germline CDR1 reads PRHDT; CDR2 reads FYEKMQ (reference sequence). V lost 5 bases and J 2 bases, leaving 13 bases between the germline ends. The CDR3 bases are TGTGCCAGCAGCCAGGCGAGGGGAACCTACGAGCAGTACTTC. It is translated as CASSQARGTYEQYF.

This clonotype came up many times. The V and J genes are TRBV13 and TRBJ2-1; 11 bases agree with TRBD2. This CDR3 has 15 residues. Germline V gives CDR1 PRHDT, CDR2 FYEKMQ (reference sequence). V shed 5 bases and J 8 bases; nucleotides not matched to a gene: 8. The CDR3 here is CASSPRSGGAHEQFF. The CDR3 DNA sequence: TGTGCCAGCAGCCCGCGTAGCGGGGGGGCCCATGAGCAGTTCTTC.

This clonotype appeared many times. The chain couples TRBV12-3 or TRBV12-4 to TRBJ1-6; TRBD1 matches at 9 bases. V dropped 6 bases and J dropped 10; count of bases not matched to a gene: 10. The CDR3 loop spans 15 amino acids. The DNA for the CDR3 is TGTGCCAGCAGCGGGGGACAGGGTTTTGGATCACCCCTCCACTTT. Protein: CASSGGQGFGSPLHF.

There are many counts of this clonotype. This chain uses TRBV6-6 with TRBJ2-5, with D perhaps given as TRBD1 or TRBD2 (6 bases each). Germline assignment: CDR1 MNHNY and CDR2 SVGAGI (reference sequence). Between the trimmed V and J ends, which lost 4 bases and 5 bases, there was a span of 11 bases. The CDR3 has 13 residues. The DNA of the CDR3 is TGTGCCAGCAGTTCGGGGGCCCCGGAGACCCAGTACTTC. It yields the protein CASSSGAPETQYF.

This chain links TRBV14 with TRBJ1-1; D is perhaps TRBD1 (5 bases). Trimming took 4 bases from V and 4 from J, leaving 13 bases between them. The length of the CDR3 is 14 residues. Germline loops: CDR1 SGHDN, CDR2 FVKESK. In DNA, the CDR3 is TGTGCCAGCAGCCGATTGGGAGGGGCCACTGAAGCTTTCTTT. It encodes CASSRLGGATEAFF. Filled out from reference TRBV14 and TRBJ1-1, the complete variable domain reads EAGVTQFPSHSVIEKGQTVTLRCDPISGHDNLYWYRRVMGKEIKFLLHFVKESKQDESGMPNNRFLAERTGGTYSTLKVQPAELEDSGVYFCASSRLGGATEAFFGQGTRLTVV.

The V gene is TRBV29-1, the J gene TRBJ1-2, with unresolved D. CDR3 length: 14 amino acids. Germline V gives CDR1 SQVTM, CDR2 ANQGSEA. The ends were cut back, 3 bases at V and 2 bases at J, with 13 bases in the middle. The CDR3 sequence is CSVDIEGRNYGYTF. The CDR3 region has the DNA TGCAGCGTTGACATTGAGGGCAGAAACTATGGCTACACCTTC.

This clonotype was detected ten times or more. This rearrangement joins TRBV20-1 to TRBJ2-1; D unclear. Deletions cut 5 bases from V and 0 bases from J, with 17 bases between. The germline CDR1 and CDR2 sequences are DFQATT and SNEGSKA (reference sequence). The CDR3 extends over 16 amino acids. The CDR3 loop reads CSASPPTLSSYNEQFF. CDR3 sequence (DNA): TGCAGTGCTTCCCCCCCAACACTAAGCTCCTACAATGAGCAGTTCTTC.

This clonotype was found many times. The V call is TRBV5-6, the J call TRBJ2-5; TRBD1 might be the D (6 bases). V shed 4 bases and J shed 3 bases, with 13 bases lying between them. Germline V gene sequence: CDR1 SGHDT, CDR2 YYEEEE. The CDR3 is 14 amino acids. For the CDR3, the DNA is TGTGCCAGCAGCCAGGACAGTTTGGAAGAGACCCAGTACTTC. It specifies CASSQDSLEETQYF.

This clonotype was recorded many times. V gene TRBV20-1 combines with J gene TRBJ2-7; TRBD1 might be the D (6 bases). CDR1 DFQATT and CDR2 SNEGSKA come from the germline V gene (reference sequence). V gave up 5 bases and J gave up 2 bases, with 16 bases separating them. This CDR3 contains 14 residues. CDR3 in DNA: TGCAGTGCTCGTCTCTACGGACAGACCTACGAGCAGTACTTC. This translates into CSARLYGQTYEQYF.

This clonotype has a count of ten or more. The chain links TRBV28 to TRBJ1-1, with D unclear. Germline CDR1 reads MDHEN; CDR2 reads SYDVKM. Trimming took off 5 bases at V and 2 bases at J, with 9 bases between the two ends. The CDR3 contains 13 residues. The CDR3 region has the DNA TGTGCCAGCAGTACCGGGGTTAACACTGAAGCTTTCTTT. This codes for CASSTGVNTEAFF. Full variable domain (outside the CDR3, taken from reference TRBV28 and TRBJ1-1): DVKVTQSSRYLVKRTGEKVFLECVQDMDHENMFWYRQDPGLGLRLIYFSYDVKMKEKGDIPEGYSVSREKKERFSLILESASTNQTSMYLCASSTGVNTEAFFGQGTRLTVV.